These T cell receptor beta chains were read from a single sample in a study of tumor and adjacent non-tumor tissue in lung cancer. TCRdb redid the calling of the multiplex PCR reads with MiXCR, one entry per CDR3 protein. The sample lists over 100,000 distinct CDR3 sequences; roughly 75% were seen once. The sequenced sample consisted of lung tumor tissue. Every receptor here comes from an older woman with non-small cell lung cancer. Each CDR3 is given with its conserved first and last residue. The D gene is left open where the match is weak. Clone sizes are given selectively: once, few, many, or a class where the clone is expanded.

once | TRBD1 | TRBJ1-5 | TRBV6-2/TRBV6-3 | CASLDRVVQGNQPQHF | TGTGCCTCTCTCGACAGGGTGGTGCAGGGCAATCAGCCCCAGCATTTT
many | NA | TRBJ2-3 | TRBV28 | CASSPWGGAGDTQYF | TGTGCCAGCAGTCCCTGGGGGGGGGCTGGAGATACGCAGTATTTT
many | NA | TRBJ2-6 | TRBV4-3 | CASSQGTAGANVLTF | TGCGCCAGCAGCCAAGGGACAGCTGGGGCCAACGTCCTGACTTTC
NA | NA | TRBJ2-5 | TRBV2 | CASRSSGETQYF | TGTGCCAGCAGAAGCTCCGGGGAGACCCAGTACTTC
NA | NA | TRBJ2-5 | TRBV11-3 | CATSLGRDPQETRYF | TGTGCTACCAGCTTAGGTCGGGACCCTCAAGAGACCCGGTACTTC
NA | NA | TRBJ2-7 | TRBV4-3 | CASSQDIIVSSWVTNAYEQYF | TGCGCCAGCAGCCAAGATATTATTGTGTCTAGCTGGGTAACGAACGCCTACGAGCAGTACTTC
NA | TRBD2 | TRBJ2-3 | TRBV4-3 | CPSSQGTSGVDTQYF | TGCCCCAGTAGCCAAGGGACTAGCGGGGTAGATACGCAGTATTTT
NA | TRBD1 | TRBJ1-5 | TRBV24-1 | CAISDSMYRDSLNQPQHF | TGTGCCATCAGTGATTCCATGTACCGGGACAGTCTCAATCAGCCCCAGCATTTT
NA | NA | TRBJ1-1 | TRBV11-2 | CASSLGLGNRNTEAIF | TGTGCAAGCAGCTTAGGACTAGGGAACAGGAACACTGAAGCTATCTTT
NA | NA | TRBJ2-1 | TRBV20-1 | CSAAGSYNEEFF | TGTAGTGCTGCGGGATCCTACAATGAGGAGTTCTTC
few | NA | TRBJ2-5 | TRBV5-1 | CASSLFGTQETQYF | TGCGCCAGTAGCTTGTTTGGGACCCAAGAGACCCAGTACTTC
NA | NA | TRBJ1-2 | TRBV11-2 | CAGSVDKGFYGYTF | TGTGCCGGCAGCGTGGACAAGGGCTTCTATGGCTACACCTTC
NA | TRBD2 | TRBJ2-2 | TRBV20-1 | CGAGGLAGGELFF | TGCGGTGCTGGAGGATTAGCGGGGGGGGAGCTGTTTTTT
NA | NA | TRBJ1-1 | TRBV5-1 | CTSSLAGNTETFF | TGCACGAGCAGCTTGGCCGGGAACACTGAAACTTTCTTT
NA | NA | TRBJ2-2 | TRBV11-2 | CASRRVGVTGELLF | TGTGCCAGCAGGAGAGTAGGGGTCACCGGGGAGCTGCTTTTT
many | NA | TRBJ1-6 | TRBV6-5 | CASSYDRDSPLHF | TGTGCCAGCAGTTACGATCGGGATTCACCCCTCCACTTT
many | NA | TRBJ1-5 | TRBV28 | CASSLGRSGQPQHF | TGTGCCAGCAGTTTGGGGAGGAGTGGACAGCCCCAGCATTTT
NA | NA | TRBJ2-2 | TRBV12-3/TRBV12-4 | CASGLVANTGKLFF | TGTGCCAGCGGATTAGTTGCGAACACCGGGAAGCTGTTTTTT
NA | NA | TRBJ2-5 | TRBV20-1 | CSASGAVDIETQYF | TGCAGTGCTAGCGGGGCGGTGGACATAGAAACCCAGTACTTC
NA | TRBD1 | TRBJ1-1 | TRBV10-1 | CVIYPGSGGLTEAFF | TGCGTCATCTACCCTGGGTCAGGGGGCCTGACTGAAGCTTTCTTT
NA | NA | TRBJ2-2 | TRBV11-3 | CTSTRGTGELYF | TGTACCAGCACCCGAGGGACCGGGGAGCTGTATTTT
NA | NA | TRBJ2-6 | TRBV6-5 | CASSRSQGTGANILTF | TGTGCAAGCAGTAGATCACAGGGTACTGGGGCCAACATCCTGACTTTC
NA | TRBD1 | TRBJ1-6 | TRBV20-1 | CSATVRGTGPSSYNSHLHF | TGCAGTGCTACGGTTAGGGGGACAGGGCCAAGCTCCTATAATTCACACCTCCATTTT
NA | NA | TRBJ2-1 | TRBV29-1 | CSVGGLRGVYEQYF | TGCAGCGTTGGAGGGTTGAGGGGGGTTTATGAGCAATACTTC
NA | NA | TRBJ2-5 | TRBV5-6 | CASRFTGISVETQYF | TGTGCTAGCAGGTTCACAGGGATCAGTGTAGAGACCCAGTACTTC
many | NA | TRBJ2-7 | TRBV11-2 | CASSLVSNSYEQYF | TGTGCCAGCAGCTTAGTCTCAAACTCCTACGAGCAGTACTTC
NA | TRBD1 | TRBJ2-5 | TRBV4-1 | CASSVRDSHYSQETQYF | TGCGCCAGCAGCGTCCGGGACAGCCATTACTCCCAAGAGACCCAGTACTTC
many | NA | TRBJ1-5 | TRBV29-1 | CSVVTDFNQPQHF | TGCAGCGTAGTGACGGACTTCAATCAGCCCCAGCATTTT
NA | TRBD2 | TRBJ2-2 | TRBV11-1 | CPSSPRLAGESTGELFF | TGTCCCAGCAGCCCGCGATTAGCGGGAGAATCCACCGGGGAACTGTTTTTT
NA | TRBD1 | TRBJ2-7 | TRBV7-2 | CASSEGTGVSYEQYF | TGTGCCAGCAGCGAAGGGACAGGTGTCTCCTACGAGCAGTACTTC
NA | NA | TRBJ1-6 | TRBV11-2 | CASSLQPSQNSLPHF | TGTGCCAGCAGTTTACAACCCAGCCAGAATTCACTCCCCCACTTT
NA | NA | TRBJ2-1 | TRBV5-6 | CASSPFQVGNHNEHFF | TGTGCCAGCAGCCCTTTCCAGGTGGGCAATCACAATGAGCATTTCTTC
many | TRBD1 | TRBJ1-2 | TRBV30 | CAASGQGDHGYTF | TGTGCCGCCTCGGGACAGGGGGATCATGGCTACACCTTC
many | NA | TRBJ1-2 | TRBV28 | CASSWDGGRSYGYTF | TGTGCCAGCAGCTGGGATGGGGGACGCAGCTATGGCTACACCTTC
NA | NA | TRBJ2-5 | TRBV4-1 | CASSQDRSTLETQYF | TGCGCCAGCAGCCAAGATCGCAGTACATTGGAGACCCAGTACTTC